This passage covers 30 T cell receptor beta chains from one sample sequenced in a study of cytomegalovirus exposure and HLA in healthy donors. PCR involved 60 Vbeta and 13 Jbeta primers. Generated by immunoSEQ multiplex PCR, the TCRdb table keeps only in-frame clones and is missing some. The repertoire includes under 200,000 clones, around four fifths of them detected once, and 2.5% to 3.5% sits in the top ten. What was sequenced was PBMCs. The receptors originated from a female donor in good health and CMV-seronegative.

Note on this clone: A junction boundary mismatches the germline segment, possibly from a read error. CDR3 protein: CASSLTSGEQYF. The CDR3 DNA reads TGTGCTAGCAGCCTAACGTCCGGCGAGCAGTACTTC. The chain links TRBV7-7 to TRBJ2-7; the D is unclear. In germline, CDR1 is SSHAT, CDR2 FNYEAQ (reference sequence). CDR3 size: 12 residues.

This chain links TRBV6-4 with TRBJ1-1, with 7 bases aligning to TRBD1. This CDR3 contains 15 residues. The J segment lost 4 bases and the V segment lost 3 bases, leaving 8 bases of the junction unmatched. Germline V gene sequence: CDR1 MRHNA, CDR2 SNTAGT. The CDR3 nucleotides are TGTGCCAGCAGTGAACAGACAGGGCTTTTCACTGAAGCTTTCTTT. Its translation: CASSEQTGLFTEAFF.

The rearrangement uses TRBV15 and TRBJ2-7; TRBD2 matches 8 bases. The CDR3 has 14 residues. Germline V gene sequence: CDR1 LNHNV, CDR2 YYDKDF (reference sequence). V lost 4 bases and J lost 2; bases outside the gene matches: 4. CDR3 sequence (DNA): TGTGCCACCAGCACCTTAGCGGGGACCTACGAGCAGTACTTC. Protein sequence: CATSTLAGTYEQYF.

The CDR3 nucleotides read TGTGCCAGCAGTTTACAGGGAAAACACTATGGCTACACCTTC. Its protein product is CASSLQGKHYGYTF. The chain has TRBV6-5 and TRBJ1-2; the D gene is possibly TRBD1 (6 bases). The V gene's germline CDR1 is MNHEY and CDR2 SVGAGI. The CDR3 runs 14 residues. V lost 4 bases to trimming and J lost 3 bases, with 12 bases between them.

The sample holds one count of this clone. The CDR3 region is CASSPRGQNTEAFF. In DNA form, the CDR3 reads TGTGCCAGCTCACCAAGGGGACAGAACACTGAAGCTTTCTTT. The rearrangement joins TRBV18 to TRBJ1-1; D may be TRBD1 (6 bases). CDR1 is KGHSH and CDR2 is LQKENI in the germline V gene. Deletions cut 2 bases from V and 1 base from J, with 8 bases between. This CDR3 contains 14 residues.

The rearrangement joins TRBV4-1 to TRBJ1-4; perhaps TRBD1 as D (6 bases). The germline V gene has CDR1 MGHRA and CDR2 YSYEKL. The V end was cut by 0 bases, the J end by 2 bases, with 13 bases between. The CDR3 loop spans 17 amino acids. The CDR3 sequence: CASSQDKATGTNEKLFF. As DNA, the CDR3 is TGCGCCAGCAGCCAAGATAAAGCGACAGGCACTAATGAAAAACTGTTTTTT.

J is TRBJ2-1 and V is TRBV11-1; 7 nucleotides align to TRBD2. The CDR3 length is 15 residues. V shed 1 base, J shed 4 bases, and the junction held 4 bases outside the gene matches. Germline values: CDR1 SGHAT, CDR2 FQDESV (reference sequence). CDR3 coding DNA: TGTGCCAGCAGCTTAGGGGGAGGGCCTTACAATGAGCAGTTCTTC. Protein sequence: CASSLGGGPYNEQFF.

This chain joins TRBV14 and TRBJ2-1; 7 bases fit TRBD1. Germline V lookup: CDR1 SGHDN, CDR2 FVKESK. Trimming cost V 0 bases and J 0 bases; bases outside gene matches: 2. The CDR3 sequence is 16 residues long. In DNA, the CDR3 is TGTGCCAGCAGCCAAGAGGACAGGACCTCCTACAATGAGCAGTTCTTC. The encoded protein is CASSQEDRTSYNEQFF.

The chain joins TRBV28 to TRBJ2-7; a possible D gene is TRBD2 (7 bases). Germline assignment: CDR1 MDHEN and CDR2 SYDVKM. The CDR3 is made up of 16 amino acids. Trimming left V 8 bases short and J 1 base short, with 21 bases between. The CDR3 DNA follows: TGTGCCAGCGGTCGGGCCCGGGGGCGGGGGTCCTACGAGCAGTACTTC. This sequence encodes CASGRARGRGSYEQYF. Combining the CDR3 with reference TRBV28 and TRBJ2-7 gives the whole variable domain DVKVTQSSRYLVKRTGEKVFLECVQDMDHENMFWYRQDPGLGLRLIYFSYDVKMKEKGDIPEGYSVSREKKERFSLILESASTNQTSMYLCASGRARGRGSYEQYFGPGTRLTVT.

The chain uses TRBV30 and TRBJ1-2; D is uncertain. V was cut by 0 bases and J by 7 bases, with 9 bases left in between. The germline V gene encodes CDR1 GTSNPN and CDR2 SVGIG (reference sequence). The CDR3 runs to 12 residues. In nucleotides, the CDR3 is TGTGCCTGGAGTGTACACGAGGGTGGCTACACCTTC. This sequence encodes CAWSVHEGGYTF.

This chain uses TRBV4-2 with TRBJ2-7; a weak D match, TRBD1 (6 bases). V lost 5 bases to trimming and J lost 3 bases, with 14 bases between them. The CDR3 covers 14 residues. Germline V CDR1 and CDR2: LGHNA, YNFKEQ. CDR3 region: CASSVGGNVYEQYF. The DNA for the CDR3 is TGTGCCAGCAGCGTAGGGGGTAACGTCTACGAGCAGTACTTC.

The V gene is TRBV30, the J gene TRBJ1-2, with 9 bases identical to TRBD1. CDR3 length equals 14 residues. The J segment lost 7 bases and the V segment lost 2 bases, leaving 8 bases of the junction unmatched. Germline values: CDR1 GTSNPN, CDR2 SVGIG (reference sequence). The CDR3 region is CAWSRDRALSGYTF. For the CDR3, the DNA is TGTGCCTGGAGTAGGGACAGGGCTTTGAGTGGCTACACCTTC.

This clone was counted between two and nine times. The genes are TRBV13 and TRBJ2-3; 9 positions agree with TRBD2. From germline, CDR1 is PRHDT and CDR2 FYEKMQ (reference sequence). V gave up 4 bases and J gave up 6 bases; unmatched junction bases: 11. The CDR3 has 16 residues. CDR3: CASSSNLAGKEDTQYF. Here the CDR3 DNA reads TGTGCCAGCAGCTCCAATCTAGCGGGGAAAGAGGATACGCAGTATTTT.

The chain has TRBV7-9 and TRBJ1-3, with D perhaps TRBD1 (6 bases). V was pared by 1 base and J by 0 bases, with 10 bases between. Germline CDR1 SEHNR, CDR2 FQNEAQ (reference sequence). This CDR3 comprises 16 residues. The CDR3 here is CASSLGDILSGNTIYF. In DNA, the CDR3 is TGTGCCAGCAGCTTAGGGGACATTCTCTCTGGAAACACCATATATTTT.

The J gene is TRBJ2-3, the V gene TRBV7-2; tentatively, D is TRBD2 (7 bases). Germline V gives CDR1 SGHTA, CDR2 FQGNSA. The CDR3 is 16 residues long. V shed 1 base and J shed 0 bases, with 11 bases lying between them. CDR3 amino acids: CASSLVGGASTDTQYF. The CDR3 DNA follows: TGTGCCAGCAGCTTAGTGGGGGGGGCGAGCACAGATACGCAGTATTTT.

The gene calls are TRBV12-5 and TRBJ2-1; D unresolved. Deletions cut 3 bases from V and 6 bases from J, with 9 bases between. The CDR3 extends over 13 amino acids. CDR1 and CDR2 (germline): LGHNT, FRNRAP. CDR3 nucleotide sequence: TGTGCTAGTGGTTTCCAAGAGATCAATGAGCAGTTCTTC. Residues: CASGFQEINEQFF.

The chain has TRBV29-1 and TRBJ2-3; 14 bases align to TRBD2. The germline CDR1 and CDR2 sequences are SQVTM and ANQGSEA. The CDR3 extends over 16 amino acids. Losses at the gene ends were 6 bases for V and 1 base for J; bases not matched to a gene: 6. CDR3 region: CSVRGLAGDRTDTQYF. CDR3 nucleotides: TGCAGCGTAAGGGGACTAGCGGGGGACCGCACAGATACGCAGTATTTT.

J is TRBJ2-1 and V is TRBV7-9, with TRBD2 identical over 10 bases. Germline trimming cut 2 bases from V and 7 bases from J; bases unmatched to any gene: 14. The CDR3 extends over 18 amino acids. Germline CDR1 reads SEHNR; CDR2 reads FQNEAQ (reference sequence). In nucleotides, the CDR3 is TGTGCCAGCAGCTTATTGGCCGCTAGCGGGGGAACTGGGAATGAGCAGTTCTTC. It specifies CASSLLAASGGTGNEQFF.

The rearrangement links TRBV7-9 to TRBJ1-5; D ambiguous. The CDR3 runs to 16 residues. Germline assignment: CDR1 SEHNR and CDR2 FQNEAQ (reference sequence). Trimming stripped 4 bases from V and 6 bases from J, with 19 bases between. The CDR3 protein is CASSSSGVEIGQPQHF. The DNA for the CDR3 is TGTGCCAGCAGCTCTAGCGGGGTTGAAATCGGTCAGCCCCAGCATTTT. The full variable domain, in which reference TRBV7-9 and TRBJ1-5 provide the parts outside the CDR3, is DTGVSQNPRHKITKRGQNVTFRCDPISEHNRLYWYRQTLGQGPEFLTYFQNEAQLEKSRLLSDRFSAERPKGSFSTLEIQRTEQGDSAMYLCASSSSGVEIGQPQHFGDGTRLSIL.

V is TRBV6-5 and J is TRBJ2-3, with 10 bases that match TRBD2. The length of the CDR3 is 15 residues. Germline CDR1 is MNHEY and CDR2 is SVGAGI. V trimming: 2 bases; J trimming: 1 base; junction bases outside the gene matches: 0. The CDR3 coding sequence is TGTGCCAGCAGTTACCTAGCGGGGGGCACAGATACGCAGTATTTT. Amino acid sequence: CASSYLAGGTDTQYF.

The V and J genes are TRBV19 and TRBJ2-1; D perhaps matches TRBD2 (7 bases). V gave up 0 bases and J gave up 5 bases, with 11 bases separating them. Germline CDR1 reads LNHDA; CDR2 reads SQIVND (reference sequence). CDR3 size: 15 residues. The CDR3, as DNA: TGTGCCAGTAGTATAGATAGGGGGACTAACAATGAGCAGTTCTTC. It yields the protein CASSIDRGTNNEQFF.

This sequence joins TRBV30 and TRBJ2-3; 12 bases line up with TRBD2. V dropped 3 bases and J dropped 9; count of bases not matched to a gene: 7. The V gene's germline CDR1 is GTSNPN and CDR2 SVGIG (reference sequence). This CDR3 contains 14 residues. CDR3 in amino acids: CAWRTSGGRGTQYF. The DNA of the CDR3 is TGTGCCTGGAGGACTAGCGGGGGCCGGGGGACGCAGTATTTT. The variable domain in full, with the rest retrieved from reference TRBV30 and TRBJ2-3, is SQTIHQWPATLVQPVGSPLSLECTVEGTSNPNLYWYRQAAGRGLQLLFYSVGIGQISSEVPQNLSASRPQDRQFILSSKKLLLSDSGFYLCAWRTSGGRGTQYFGPGTRLTVL.

The chain has TRBV18 and TRBJ1-6, with no clear D. CDR3 length: 16 amino acids. CDR1 is KGHSH and CDR2 is LQKENI in the germline V gene. The V and J ends lost 4 bases and 0 bases respectively, with 10 bases between them. CDR3 DNA: TGTGCCAGCTCACTCCAGAGGAGCTCCTATAATTCACCCCTCCACTTT. Protein sequence: CASSLQRSSYNSPLHF.

V and J are TRBV28 and TRBJ2-3; D gene ambiguous. Trimming took off 3 bases at V and 0 bases at J, with 4 bases between the two ends. In germline, CDR1 is MDHEN, CDR2 SYDVKM. The CDR3 is 13 amino acids. The CDR3 DNA is TGTGCCAGCAGTTTTTCTAGCACAGATACGCAGTATTTT. Translating gives CASSFSSTDTQYF.

J is TRBJ1-2 and V is TRBV27; the match to TRBD1 covers 9 bases. Trimming at V came to 6 bases and at J to 7 bases, leaving 6 bases not matched to a gene. This CDR3 comprises 13 residues. Germline V gives CDR1 MNHEY, CDR2 SMNVEV (reference sequence). CDR3: CASRLGQGSGYTF. The DNA of the CDR3 is TGTGCCAGCAGACTGGGACAGGGCAGTGGCTACACCTTC.

The chain joins TRBV19 to TRBJ2-1, with a tentative D call TRBD2 (5 bases). V was trimmed by 9 bases and J by 0 bases, leaving 12 bases between them. The CDR3 has 14 residues. The germline V gene encodes CDR1 LNHDA and CDR2 SQIVND (reference sequence). Here the CDR3 reads CASKIRGSYNEQFF. For the CDR3, the DNA is TGTGCCAGCAAAATCCGGGGCTCCTACAATGAGCAGTTCTTC.

The rearrangement uses TRBV6-5 and TRBJ2-3; TRBD1 is a possible D gene (6 bases). The germline V gene encodes CDR1 MNHEY and CDR2 SVGAGI. Trimming shortened V by 4 bases and J by 0 bases, and 8 bases separated the two germline ends. This CDR3 comprises 14 residues. CDR3 sequence reads: CASSSQGSTDTQYF. In nucleotides, the CDR3 is TGTGCCAGCAGTTCCCAGGGGAGCACAGATACGCAGTATTTT.

This clone was seen a single time. The V gene is TRBV5-1, the J gene TRBJ2-7; possibly TRBD1 for D (5 bases). The ends were cut back, 0 bases at V and 4 bases at J, with 11 bases in the middle. CDR1 and CDR2 from the germline V gene are SGHRS and YFSETQ. The CDR3 runs 14 residues. CDR3 DNA: TGCGCCAGCAGCTTGGAGGGGATGGGGTACGAGCAGTACTTC. Its translation: CASSLEGMGYEQYF.

The rearrangement uses TRBV30 and TRBJ2-7; D ambiguous. The CDR3 totals 14 residues. Germline assignment: CDR1 GTSNPN and CDR2 SVGIG (reference sequence). Trimming removed 4 bases from V and 2 bases from J, with 15 bases in between. As DNA, the CDR3 is TGTGCCTGGACTCCCCGAGGATCTACCTACGAGCAGTACTTC. Its protein product is CAWTPRGSTYEQYF.

This rearrangement joins TRBV29-1 to TRBJ2-3, with TRBD1 matching 10 bases. V lost 7 bases, J lost 4 bases, and 5 bases stayed unmatched. The V gene's germline CDR1 is SQVTM and CDR2 ANQGSEA. The CDR3 sequence is 13 residues long. The CDR3: CSGRQGAADTQYF. The CDR3 DNA reads TGCAGCGGACGACAGGGGGCCGCAGATACGCAGTATTTT.